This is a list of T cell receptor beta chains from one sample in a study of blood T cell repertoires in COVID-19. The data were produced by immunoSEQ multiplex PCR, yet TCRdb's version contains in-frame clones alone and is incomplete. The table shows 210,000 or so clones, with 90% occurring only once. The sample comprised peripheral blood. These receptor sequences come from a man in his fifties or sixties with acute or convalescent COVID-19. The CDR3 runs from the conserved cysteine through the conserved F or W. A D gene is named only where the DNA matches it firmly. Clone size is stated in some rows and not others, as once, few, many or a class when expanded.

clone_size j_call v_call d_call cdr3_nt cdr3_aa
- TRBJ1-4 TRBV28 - TGTGCCAGCAGTTTATCCGGGGAATTTTCCAAACTGTTTTTT CASSLSGEFSKLFF
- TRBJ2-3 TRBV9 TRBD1 TGTGCCAGCAGCGTAGGGGGACAGCCCACAGATACGCAGTATTTT CASSVGGQPTDTQYF
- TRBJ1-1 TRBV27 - TGTGCCAGCAGTCTCCAATTTTACAGGTGGAACACTGAAGCTTTCTTT CASSLQFYRWNTEAFF
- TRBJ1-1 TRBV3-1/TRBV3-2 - TGTGCCAGCAGCCAAGTTAGCAGGCCGGGGGCTTTCTTT CASSQVSRPGAFF
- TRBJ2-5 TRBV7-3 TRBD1 TGTGCCAGCAGCTGGACAGGGGACAAGACCCAGTACTTC CASSWTGDKTQYF
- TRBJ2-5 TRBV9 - TGTGCCAGCAGCGTAGATGTCACAGAAGAGACCCAGTACTTC CASSVDVTEETQYF
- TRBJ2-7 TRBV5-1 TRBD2 TGCGCCAGCAGCCTGACTAGCGGGAGTGTCGAGCAGTACTTC CASSLTSGSVEQYF
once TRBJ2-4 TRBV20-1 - TGCAGTGCTAGTACTAGCAGGGGACTAACCAAAAACATTCAGTACTTC CSASTSRGLTKNIQYF
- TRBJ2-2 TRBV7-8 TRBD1 TGTGCCAGCAGCTTAGTGGACAGGGGGCTAACGGGGGAGCTGTTTTTT CASSLVDRGLTGELFF
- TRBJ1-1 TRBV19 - TGTGCCAGTAGTACCGGGAGGGTCTCCGAGGGATCTAACACTGAAGCTTTCTTT CASSTGRVSEGSNTEAFF
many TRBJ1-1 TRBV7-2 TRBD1 TGTGCCAGCAGCTTACCCGGTGACAGGGACGAAGCTTTCTTT CASSLPGDRDEAFF
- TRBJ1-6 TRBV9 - TGTGCCAGCAGCTTAACAGGAAGATCACCCCTCCACTTT CASSLTGRSPLHF
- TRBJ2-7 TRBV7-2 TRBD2 TGTGCCAGCAGCTTAGGGAGCGGGAGTAGGAACGAGCAGTACTTC CASSLGSGSRNEQYF
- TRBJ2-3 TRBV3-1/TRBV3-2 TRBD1 TGTGCCAGCAGCGCTATCGGGACAGAGCAGTATTTT CASSAIGTEQYF
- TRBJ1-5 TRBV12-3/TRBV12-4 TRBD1 TGTGCCAGCAAACAACAGGGGATTCAGCCCCAGCATTTT CASKQQGIQPQHF
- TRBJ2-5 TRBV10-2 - TGCGCCAGCAGAGGGGCCGGGCATGGAGAGACCCAGTACTTC CASRGAGHGETQYF
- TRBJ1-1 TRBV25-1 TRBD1 TGTGCCAGCAGGGGACAGGTTACTGAAGCTTTCTTT CASRGQVTEAFF
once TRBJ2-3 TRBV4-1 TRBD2 TGCGCCAGCAGCCAAGGCGGGGGGACTAGCGGGAGAAGGGTCCGTACAGATACGCAGTATTTT CASSQGGGTSGRRVRTDTQYF
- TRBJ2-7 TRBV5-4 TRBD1 TGTGCCAGCAGCAGGGGACAGGCATTCACCGAGCAGTACTTC CASSRGQAFTEQYF
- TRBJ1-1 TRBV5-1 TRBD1 TGCGCCAGTCGACTCGACAGGGGGGACTTGGGGGCTTTCTTT CASRLDRGDLGAFF
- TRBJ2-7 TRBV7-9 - TGTGCCAGCAGCAGGCGGGAAATCGCCTACGAGCAGTACTTC CASSRREIAYEQYF
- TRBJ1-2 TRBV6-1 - TGTGCCAGCAGTGAAGACAGGGTTGGACGTGGCTACACCTTC CASSEDRVGRGYTF
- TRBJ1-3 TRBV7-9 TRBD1 TGTGCCAGCAGTCGGGGACAGGCACCTGGAAACACCATATATTTT CASSRGQAPGNTIYF
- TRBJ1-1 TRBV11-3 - TGTGCCAGCAGCCTACAGGGGAACACTGAAGCTTTCTTT CASSLQGNTEAFF
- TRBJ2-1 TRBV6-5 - TGTGCCAGCAAACCGGGTATTACTTCCTACAATGAGCAGTTCTTC CASKPGITSYNEQFF
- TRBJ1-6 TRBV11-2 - TGTGCCAGCAGCTTAGGCAGGGCCTCCTATAATTCACCCCTCCACTTT CASSLGRASYNSPLHF
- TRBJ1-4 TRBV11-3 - TGTGCCAGCAGCCCCGAGATGCGCTCTGATAATAATGAAAAACTGTTTTTT CASSPEMRSDNNEKLFF